The 20 T cell receptor beta chains listed next were all sequenced from one sample in a study of blood T cells in healthy people across ages. A J-beta primer mix and a sample-barcoded 5' primer were used in a second PCR of about 7 to 12 cycles. Via MiXCR, TCRdb re-called the 5' RACE reads, giving one row per CDR3 protein. The sample lists roughly 930,000 distinct CDR3 sequences, around 46% occurring once. The sequencing input was blood. These receptor sequences come from a man aged 25 to 40 in good health.

This clonotype was seen a few times. This chain joins TRBV7-2 and TRBJ1-1; D not resolved. CDR1 is SGHTA, CDR2 FQGNSA, per germline. V lost 6 bases and J lost 1, with 9 bases in between. The CDR3 has 13 amino acids. The CDR3 DNA is TGTGCCAGCAGTTTTTCAGAGAACACTGAAGCTTTCTTT. This gives the protein CASSFSENTEAFF.

A word on this clonotype: This may be a read error, as it is one base from a much larger clone. The V gene is TRBV6-4, the J gene TRBJ2-7, with TRBD1 matching 7 bases. Per germline, CDR1 MRHNA and CDR2 SNTAGT. V shed 4 bases, J shed 8 bases, and the junction held 11 bases outside the gene matches. The CDR3 contains 14 residues. Here the CDR3 reads CASSVTGELSKQYF. CDR3 sequence (DNA): TGTGCCAGCAGTGTCACAGGGGAATTAAGCAAGCAGTACTTC.

This clonotype was observed a handful of times. With a much larger clone just one base away, this may be a read error. The chain carries TRBV10-3 and TRBJ2-5, with D possibly called TRBD1 or TRBD2 (5 bases each). The ends were cut back, 4 bases at V and 11 bases at J, with 14 bases in the middle. CDR3 length: 12 amino acids. CDR1 and CDR2 (germline): ENHRY, SYGVKD. As DNA, the CDR3 is TGTGCCATCAGTGGCGAGGGGAATGAGCAGTACTTC. This gives the protein CAISGEGNEQYF.

This clonotype has more than one count but fewer than ten. The V call is TRBV7-9, the J call TRBJ2-3; D uncertain. Trimming stripped 8 bases from V and 6 bases from J, with 9 bases between. The CDR3 runs 11 residues. Germline CDR1 is SEHNR and CDR2 is FQNEAQ (reference sequence). CDR3 loop: CASGRKDTQYF. The CDR3 DNA follows: TGTGCCAGCGGACGGAAGGATACGCAGTATTTT.

Remarks on this clonotype: One junction end disagrees with the germline gene, perhaps due to a read error. This chain uses TRBV3-1 with TRBJ2-3; 13 bases are shared with TRBD2. CDR1 LGHDT and CDR2 YNNKEL come from the germline V gene (reference sequence). This CDR3 is built from 18 residues. CDR3 in amino acids: CASSPVRGLAGSTETQYF. As DNA, the CDR3 is TGTGCCAGCAGCCCCGTCCGGGGACTAGCGGGAAGCACAGAGACGCAGTATTTT.

This rearrangement joins TRBV6-6 to TRBJ2-7; no clear D gene. The CDR3 length is 13 residues. Germline CDR1 MNHNY, CDR2 SVGAGI (reference sequence). V was trimmed by 6 bases and J by 5 bases, leaving 14 bases between them. The CDR3 loop reads CASRDPGRNEQYF. In DNA form, the CDR3 reads TGTGCCAGCAGAGACCCGGGTCGGAACGAGCAGTACTTC.

The chain joins TRBV12-3 or TRBV12-4 to TRBJ2-3; 9 bases match TRBD1. The CDR3 is 14 amino acids. V gave up 7 bases and J gave up 4 bases; unmatched junction bases: 6. CDR3 sequence reads: CASTQRDRADTQYF. DNA for the CDR3: TGTGCCAGCACCCAACGGGACAGGGCAGATACGCAGTATTTT.

The chain recombines TRBV7-2 with TRBJ2-7; possible D gene TRBD1, 5 bases. The CDR3 is made up of 15 amino acids. V lost 7 bases and J 3 bases, leaving 19 bases between the germline ends. Germline loops: CDR1 SGHTA, CDR2 FQGNSA. The CDR3 DNA reads TGTGCCAGCACCTCAACAGGCAACAGCAACTACGAGCAGTACTTC. This translates into CASTSTGNSNYEQYF.

This clonotype has at least ten counts. This chain joins TRBV29-1 and TRBJ2-2; 7 positions match TRBD1. Unmatched junction bases numbered 3, after V lost 4 bases and J lost 1 base. From germline, CDR1 is SQVTM and CDR2 ANQGSEA. This CDR3 region has 14 residues. The CDR3 nucleotides are TGCAGCGTTGTTCAGGGGGTGAACACCGGGGAGCTGTTTTTT. It specifies CSVVQGVNTGELFF.

This clonotype was recorded a few times. The chain carries TRBV4-2 and TRBJ2-5; D may be TRBD2 (6 bases). V was shortened by 0 bases and J by 0 bases, with 11 bases between the two germline ends. The CDR3 is made up of 16 amino acids. Germline CDR1 reads LGHNA; CDR2 reads YNFKEQ. The CDR3 spells CASSQEGGRNQETQYF. The CDR3 coding sequence is TGTGCCAGCAGCCAAGAGGGAGGTCGGAACCAAGAGACCCAGTACTTC.

The chain uses TRBV27 and TRBJ2-7; possibly TRBD1 for D (6 bases). This CDR3 contains 14 residues. Germline V gene sequence: CDR1 MNHEY, CDR2 SMNVEV (reference sequence). Trimming took off 2 bases at V and 5 bases at J, with 13 bases between the two ends. CDR3 loop: CASSLRAGANEQYF. Written as DNA, the CDR3 is TGTGCCAGCAGTTTAAGGGCAGGGGCTAACGAGCAGTACTTC.

This chain's CDR3 is CASSLDPGQAPLHF. Here the CDR3 DNA reads TGTGCCAGCAGCTTAGACCCAGGCCAGGCACCCCTCCACTTT. This chain uses TRBV7-9 with TRBJ1-6; no clear D. This CDR3 spans 14 amino acids. V gave up 1 base and J gave up 11 bases, with 12 bases separating them. In germline, CDR1 is SEHNR, CDR2 FQNEAQ (reference sequence). The whole variable domain, remainder taken from reference TRBV7-9 and TRBJ1-6, is DTGVSQNPRHKITKRGQNVTFRCDPISEHNRLYWYRQTLGQGPEFLTYFQNEAQLEKSRLLSDRFSAERPKGSFSTLEIQRTEQGDSAMYLCASSLDPGQAPLHFGNGTRLTVT.

V and J are TRBV3-1 and TRBJ2-4; D remains unclear. TRBJ2-7 explains the end of the DNA better; the J call may be wrong. Germline CDR1 and CDR2: LGHDT and YNNKEL (reference sequence). The CDR3 runs 15 residues. CDR3 DNA sequence: TGTGCCAGCAGCCAATCCGATCTTTCCTCCTACGAGCAGTACTTC. Translation gives CASSQSDLSSYEQYF.

CDR3 loop: CSARHSVLVNNEQFF. The DNA of the CDR3 is TGCAGTGCTAGGCACTCGGTCCTCGTCAACAATGAGCAGTTCTTC. The rearrangement joins TRBV20-1 to TRBJ2-1, with no clear D. Germline V CDR1 and CDR2: DFQATT, SNEGSKA (reference sequence). V was clipped by 3 bases and J by 5 bases, with 17 bases between them. The CDR3 runs 15 residues.

The V call is TRBV3-1, the J call TRBJ2-1; 9 bases are shared with TRBD2. Germline CDR1 and CDR2: LGHDT and YNNKEL (reference sequence). V lost 0 bases to trimming and J lost 4 bases; unmatched junction nucleotides: 4. CDR3 length equals 16 residues. In DNA form, the CDR3 reads TGTGCCAGCAGCCAAGATCTCCTAGCGGGGTACAATGAGCAGTTCTTC. It translates to CASSQDLLAGYNEQFF.

This chain joins TRBV28 and TRBJ2-1, with D possibly being TRBD1 or TRBD2 (6 bases each). The germline V gene has CDR1 MDHEN and CDR2 SYDVKM. The V end lost 10 bases, the J end lost 4 bases, and 17 bases lay between the germline ends. The CDR3 has 14 amino acids. The CDR3 DNA reads as TGTGCCACCAGAAAGGGGGGAGTTTACAATGAGCAGTTCTTC. It encodes CATRKGGVYNEQFF. Full variable domain (outside the CDR3, taken from reference TRBV28 and TRBJ2-1): DVKVTQSSRYLVKRTGEKVFLECVQDMDHENMFWYRQDPGLGLRLIYFSYDVKMKEKGDIPEGYSVSREKKERFSLILESASTNQTSMYLCATRKGGVYNEQFFGPGTRLTVL.

Concerning this clonotype itself: A read error may account for a junction end that differs from germline. This chain joins TRBV12-3 or TRBV12-4 and TRBJ2-1; 8 bases match TRBD1. This CDR3 is built from 17 residues. The CDR3 nucleotides are TGTGCCAACAGTTTTACACCCGGGACAGGACCAATTAATGAGCAGTTCTTC. The encoded protein is CANSFTPGTGPINEQFF.

This clonotype was detected only once. The rearrangement links TRBV14 to TRBJ1-6; no firm D call. V dropped 4 bases and J dropped 12 bases, with 19 bases sitting between them. The CDR3 loop spans 15 amino acids. Germline CDR1 reads SGHDN; CDR2 reads FVKESK. CDR3 loop: CASSPTAATFGPLHF. CDR3 in DNA: TGTGCCAGCAGCCCCACGGCAGCTACGTTTGGACCCCTCCACTTT.

This clonotype was found a few times. The gene calls are TRBV9 and TRBJ2-3; 8 nucleotides line up with TRBD1. After removal of 3 bases from V and 0 bases from J, the junction contained 6 bases not matched to a gene. This CDR3 has 16 residues. Germline-derived CDR1 and CDR2 are SGDLS and YYNGEE. In DNA form, the CDR3 reads TGTGCCAGCAGCGCCAACCGGGACAGGAGCACAGATACGCAGTATTTT. As protein: CASSANRDRSTDTQYF.

This CDR3 reads CASSLRPVEETQYF. DNA for the CDR3: TGTGCCAGCAGTTTAAGGCCAGTTGAAGAGACCCAGTACTTC. The chain recombines TRBV12-3 or TRBV12-4 with TRBJ2-5, with no clear D. Trimming removed 2 bases from V and 3 bases from J, with 10 bases in between. This CDR3 region has 14 residues.